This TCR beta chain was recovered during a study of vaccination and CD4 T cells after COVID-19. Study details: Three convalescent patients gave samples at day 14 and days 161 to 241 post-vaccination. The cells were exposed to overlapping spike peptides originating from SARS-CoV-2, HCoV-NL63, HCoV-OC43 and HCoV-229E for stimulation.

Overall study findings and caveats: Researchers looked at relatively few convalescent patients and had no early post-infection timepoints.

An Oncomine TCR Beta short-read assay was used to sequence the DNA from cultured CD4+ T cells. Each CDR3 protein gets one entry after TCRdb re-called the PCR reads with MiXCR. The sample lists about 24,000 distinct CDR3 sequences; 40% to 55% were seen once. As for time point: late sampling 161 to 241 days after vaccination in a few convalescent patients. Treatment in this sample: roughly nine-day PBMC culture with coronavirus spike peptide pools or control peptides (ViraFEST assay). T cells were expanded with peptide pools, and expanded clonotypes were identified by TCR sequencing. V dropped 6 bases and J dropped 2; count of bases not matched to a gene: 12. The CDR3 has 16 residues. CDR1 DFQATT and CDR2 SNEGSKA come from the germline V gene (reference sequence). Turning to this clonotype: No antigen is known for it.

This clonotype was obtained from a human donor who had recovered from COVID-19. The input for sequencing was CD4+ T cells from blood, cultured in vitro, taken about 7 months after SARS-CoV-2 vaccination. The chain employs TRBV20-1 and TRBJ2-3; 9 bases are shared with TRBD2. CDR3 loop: CSANPLAGAPTDTQYF. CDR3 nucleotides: TGCAGTGCCAATCCTTTAGCGGGAGCCCCCACAGATACGCAGTATTTT.